Listed here is a single T cell receptor (beta chain). This sample stems from a study of beta chain features in type 1 diabetes. Blood was collected once per donor into heparin, averaging approximately 110 mL. It was via CD45RO/CCR7/CD25/CD127/CD95/CD27 that CD4+ naive, central memory, regulatory and stem cell-like memory cells were sorted. In germline, CDR1 is MNHEY, CDR2 SVGAGI. The length of the CDR3 is 15 residues. The V and J ends lost 2 bases and 5 bases respectively, with 15 bases between them. The sequenced template was cDNA made from the entire isolated RNA. Sequenced by immunoSEQ multiplex PCR; TCRdb stores in-frame clones only, minus some. The data show 850,000 to 900,000 clones, under 20% seen once.

Sequencing was carried out using naive CD4+ T cells from blood. The J gene is TRBJ2-5, the V gene TRBV6-5, with D possibly being TRBD1 (7 bases). This TCR derives from a woman aged 18-35 years in good health. CDR3 loop: CASSYRQGGYETQYF. CDR3 nucleotide sequence: TGTGCCAGCAGTTACAGGCAGGGGGGATACGAGACCCAGTACTTC.